This section outlines one TCR beta chain sequence together with its context. CDR1 and CDR2 (germline): SGHTA, FQGNSA. Trimming shortened V by 6 bases and J by 7 bases, and 13 bases separated the two germline ends. This CDR3 is built from 12 residues. The data originate from a study of chemoradiotherapy in HPV16-positive cancers. Whole-study context: Functional T-cell assays on a couple of HPV16-positive patients' cells defined candidate HPV-specific clones and common TCR motifs.

Sequencing was performed with immunoSEQ multiplex PCR; in TCRdb, only in-frame clones are kept and a portion is missing. This repertoire shows about 12,000 clones, about 88% found once; its top ten account for about a fifth. This TCR was recovered from a human donor with HPV-associated anogenital cancer. The V call is TRBV7-2, the J call TRBJ2-7; a possible D gene is TRBD1 (5 bases). Specimen: blood, collected from a patient who underwent chemoradiotherapy. The CDR3 protein is CASSHEAGEQYF. DNA for the CDR3: TGTGCCAGCAGTCACGAGGCAGGGGAGCAGTACTTC. Full variable domain (missing parts from reference TRBV7-2 and TRBJ2-7): GAGVSQSPSNKVTEKGKDVELRCDPISGHTALYWYRQSLGQGLEFLIYFQGNSAPDKSGLPSDRFSAERTGGSVSTLTIQRTQQEDSAVYLCASSHEAGEQYFGPGTRLTVT.